The 7 T cell receptor beta chains reported below all come from one sample, sequenced in a study of cytomegalovirus exposure and HLA in healthy donors (dated by TCRdb to between 2016 and 2019). Library generation was performed with the immunoSEQ multiplex PCR assay. For the multiplex PCR, a mixture combining 60 forward primers for TCR Vbeta segments and 13 reverse primers for TCR Jbeta segments was used. Held by TCRdb, this immuneACCESS table contains in-frame sequences only and omits some clones. Under half of the omission traces to an unresolved V gene where checked; the cause of the rest is unknown. For this sample there are roughly 100,000 clones; approximately 82% appear just once. 7% to 10% of the sample comes from the top ten. Sequencing input: PBMCs. Receptor source: a middle-aged man in good health and CMV-seropositive.

The chain carries TRBV18 and TRBJ2-7; 7 bases align to TRBD1. With V trimmed by 6 bases and J by 7 bases, 6 bases remained unmatched. Germline V gene lookup returns CDR1 KGHSH and CDR2 LQKENI. This CDR3 spans 12 amino acids. The CDR3 is CASSRGQWEQYF. The CDR3 DNA reads as TGTGCCAGCTCCCGGGGACAGTGGGAGCAGTACTTC.

This clone was seen only once. This sequence joins TRBV5-4 and TRBJ2-6, with D possibly matching TRBD1 (7 bases). Germline-derived CDR1 and CDR2 are SGHNT and YYREEE (reference sequence). Trimming cost V 0 bases and J 0 bases, with 13 bases left between them. CDR3 length: 18 residues. The CDR3 nucleotides are TGTGCCAGCAGCTTGGCGGAGGGGGCTTCCTCTGGGGCCAACGTCCTGACTTTC. It codes for CASSLAEGASSGANVLTF.

The chain couples TRBV5-6 to TRBJ2-7; the D gene is possibly TRBD2 (7 bases). Deletions cut 6 bases from V and 1 base from J, with 14 bases between. The CDR3 is 14 amino acids. The germline gives CDR1 SGHDT, CDR2 YYEEEE. The DNA for the CDR3 is TGTGCCAGCAACCGGGGGGCGGAATCCTACGAGCAGTACTTC. It is translated as CASNRGAESYEQYF. Using reference TRBV5-6 and TRBJ2-7 for the parts outside the CDR3, the full variable domain is DAGVTQSPTHLIKTRGQQVTLRCSPKSGHDTVSWYQQALGQGPQFIFQYYEEEERQRGNFPDRFSGHQFPNYSSELNVNALLLGDSALYLCASNRGAESYEQYFGPGTRLTVT.

The chain carries TRBV11-2 and TRBJ2-7; D uncertain. Germline values: CDR1 SGHAT, CDR2 FQNNGV. This CDR3 has 13 residues. The V gene lost 5 bases and the J gene lost 0 bases, with 8 bases spanning the gap. CDR3 residues: CASSQVPSYEQYF. The CDR3 nucleotides read TGTGCCAGCAGCCAGGTTCCCTCCTACGAGCAGTACTTC.

V usage is TRBV11-2 and J usage is TRBJ1-1, with 8 bases matching TRBD1. Unmatched junction bases numbered 5, after V lost 4 bases and J lost 1 base. This CDR3 is 15 amino acids long. Germline V gene data show CDR1 as SGHAT and CDR2 as FQNNGV. This chain's CDR3 is CASSSWGTGNTEAFF. As DNA, the CDR3 is TGTGCCAGCAGCTCTTGGGGGACAGGGAACACTGAAGCTTTCTTT.

The rearrangement links TRBV7-8 to TRBJ2-7, with a weak D call TRBD2 (6 bases). Trimming stripped 5 bases from V and 7 bases from J, with 21 bases between. Germline lookup yields CDR1 SGHVS and CDR2 FQNEAQ. The CDR3 contains 15 residues. The DNA of the CDR3 is TGTGCCAGCAGCCCCGGCGGCGTGGCAGGAGGGGAGCAGTACTTC. Amino acid sequence: CASSPGGVAGGEQYF. Combining the CDR3 with reference TRBV7-8 and TRBJ2-7 gives the whole variable domain GAGVSQSPRYKVAKRGQDVALRCDPISGHVSLFWYQQALGQGPEFLTYFQNEAQLDKSGLPSDRFFAERPEGSVSTLKIQRTQQEDSAVYLCASSPGGVAGGEQYFGPGTRLTVT.

The chain carries TRBV7-9 and TRBJ1-2; D gene uncertain. From germline, CDR1 is SEHNR and CDR2 FQNEAQ (reference sequence). Trimming pared 5 bases from V and 6 bases from J, leaving 7 bases between. The CDR3 consists of 11 residues. The CDR3 region is CASSGLDGYTF. As DNA, the CDR3 is TGTGCCAGCAGCGGGCTCGATGGCTACACCTTC.